The clone carrying this TCR beta chain was detected many times. These data come from a study of CD8 T cells in ankylosing spondylitis. V was cut by 3 bases and J by 4 bases, with 11 bases left in between. CDR3 length: 14 residues. Per germline, CDR1 SGHTA and CDR2 FQGTGA. TCRdb independently ran MiXCR on the 5' RACE reads; one entry per CDR3 protein. Among about 64,000 distinct CDR3 sequences listed, roughly 6.2% were seen once. The specimen sequenced was synovial fluid, either unsorted or a sorted T cell fraction (not recorded which). This rearrangement joins TRBV7-3 to TRBJ2-3; D gene unclear. The source is a male donor with ankylosing spondylitis. The CDR3 reads CASSFLLNSDTQYF. CDR3 bases: TGTGCCAGCAGCTTTCTCCTAAACTCAGATACGCAGTATTTT.